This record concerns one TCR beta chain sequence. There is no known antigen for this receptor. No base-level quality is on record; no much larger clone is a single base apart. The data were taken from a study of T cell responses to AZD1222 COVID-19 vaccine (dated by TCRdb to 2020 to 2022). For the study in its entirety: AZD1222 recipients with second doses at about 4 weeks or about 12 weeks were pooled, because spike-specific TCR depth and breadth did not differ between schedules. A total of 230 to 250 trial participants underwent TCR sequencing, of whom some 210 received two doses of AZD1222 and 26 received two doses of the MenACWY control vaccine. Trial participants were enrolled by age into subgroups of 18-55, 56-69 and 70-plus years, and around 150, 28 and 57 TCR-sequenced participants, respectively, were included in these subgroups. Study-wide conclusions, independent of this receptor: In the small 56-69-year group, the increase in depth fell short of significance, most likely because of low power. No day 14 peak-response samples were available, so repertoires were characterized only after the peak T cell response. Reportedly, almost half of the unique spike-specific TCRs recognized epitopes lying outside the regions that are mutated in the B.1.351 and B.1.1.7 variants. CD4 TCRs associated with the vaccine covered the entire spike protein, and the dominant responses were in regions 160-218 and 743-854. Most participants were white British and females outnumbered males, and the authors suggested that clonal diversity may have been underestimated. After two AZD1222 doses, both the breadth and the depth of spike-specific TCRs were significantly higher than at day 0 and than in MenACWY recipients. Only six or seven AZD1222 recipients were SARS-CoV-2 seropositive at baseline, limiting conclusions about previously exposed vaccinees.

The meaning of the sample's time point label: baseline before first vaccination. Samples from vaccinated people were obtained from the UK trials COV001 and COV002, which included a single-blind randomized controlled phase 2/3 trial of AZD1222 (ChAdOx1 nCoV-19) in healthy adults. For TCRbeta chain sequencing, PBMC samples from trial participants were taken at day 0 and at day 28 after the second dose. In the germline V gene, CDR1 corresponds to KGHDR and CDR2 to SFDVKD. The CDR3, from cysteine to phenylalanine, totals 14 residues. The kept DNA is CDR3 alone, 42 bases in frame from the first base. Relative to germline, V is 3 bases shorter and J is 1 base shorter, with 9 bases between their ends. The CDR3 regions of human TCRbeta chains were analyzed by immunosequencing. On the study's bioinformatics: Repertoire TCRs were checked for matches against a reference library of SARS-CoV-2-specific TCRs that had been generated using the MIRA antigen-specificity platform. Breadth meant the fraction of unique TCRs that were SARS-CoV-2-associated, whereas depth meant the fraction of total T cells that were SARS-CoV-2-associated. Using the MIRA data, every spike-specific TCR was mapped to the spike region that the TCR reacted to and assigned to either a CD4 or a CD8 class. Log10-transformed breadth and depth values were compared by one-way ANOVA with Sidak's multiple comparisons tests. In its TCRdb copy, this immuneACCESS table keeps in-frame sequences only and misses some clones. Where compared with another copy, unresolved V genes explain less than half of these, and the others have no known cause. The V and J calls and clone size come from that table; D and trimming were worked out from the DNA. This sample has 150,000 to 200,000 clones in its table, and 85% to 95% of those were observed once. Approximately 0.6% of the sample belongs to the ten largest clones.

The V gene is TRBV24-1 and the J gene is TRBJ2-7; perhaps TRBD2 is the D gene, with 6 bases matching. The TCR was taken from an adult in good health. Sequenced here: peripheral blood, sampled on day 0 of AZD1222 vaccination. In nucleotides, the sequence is TGTGCCACCAGTGATGATAGCGGTTCCTACGAGCAGTACTTC. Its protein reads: CATSDDSGSYEQYF.